This TCR beta chain was identified in a study of shared clonotypes between healthy human individuals (TCRdb year 2020). At the level of the whole study: The cohort included three men and two women between 18 and 49 years of age. For each donor, CD4 naive and CD4 memory were each run on three plates, CD8 naive on two plates, and CD8 memory on one plate. To increase sequencing depth and limit assay-specific biases, different laboratories used diverse techniques to prepare libraries and sequence TCR repertoires. Between about 0.9 and 8.9 billion PBMCs per donor were obtained by leukapheresis. Blood TCR repertoires of five healthy adults were deeply sequenced to estimate repertoire size and the extent of clonotype sharing between individuals.

Study-wide findings and limitations: When a handful of donors were compared, the shared fraction of clonotypes was 5% to 6.5% for naive CD4, 3.5% for naive CD8, more than 2% for memory CD4, and 0.4% for memory CD8. Because the study included only a small number of donors, the genetic and exposure-history diversity represented was limited. Naive subsets generally had larger estimated clonotype richness than memory subsets did. Clonotypes shared by all four sorted-subset donors showed higher generation probabilities than non-shared clonotypes. Based on pairwise subsampling, the degree of clonotype sharing among donors was expected to be affected by sequencing depth. Sampling was restricted to blood, and TCR repertoires in tissue are likely to differ from TCR repertoires in blood. Rarefaction of sorted-subset datasets indicated incomplete sequencing despite the large sequencing depth.

A distance of 12 bases separates the germline ends of V and J, which lose 4 bases and 0 bases respectively. According to the germline V gene (reference sequence), CDR1 reads MNHEY and CDR2 reads SMNVEV. Counted from cysteine to phenylalanine, this CDR3 has 15 amino acids. The retained sequence is limited to the CDR3, 45 bases, with the frame set at the first base. The donors were healthy, HIV-negative adults who had no recently reported acute infections or vaccinations. Every donor was a Caucasian adult living in Nashville, Tennessee, USA. CD4+ T cells were enriched by magnetic negative selection; naive cells were then positively selected on CD45RA, and the negative fraction formed the memory subset. Blood was obtained by leukapheresis, after which PBMCs were separated by Ficoll-Histopaque density gradient centrifugation and cryopreserved in liquid nitrogen vapor phase. Purity and quantity of every magnetically sorted T cell population were checked by analytical flow cytometry. From each sorted fraction, genomic DNA was isolated and quantified by UV absorbance on a Nanodrop 2000c.

With respect to this clone: What antigen it recognizes has not been identified. Per-base quality was not reported, and no clone a single base away is much larger than it.

Using the deep immunoSEQ assay, multiplex PCR amplified TCR CDR3 regions from genomic DNA. For each cell subset, the extracted genomic DNA was distributed evenly across all wells of several immunoSEQ 96-well plates, and each plate served as one replicate. For sorted subsets, around 200 ng genomic DNA, equal to 30,000 or so T cell genomes, was loaded into each replicate PCR. Purified libraries were quantified with a Qubit 3.0 fluorometer, sized on a Bioanalyzer 2100, and re-quantified with the KAPA Library Quantification kit. Every immunoSEQ 96-well plate was sequenced on a separate single-read 150-cycle Illumina NextSeq 550 flow cell. As for the original processing: Because the immunoSEQ output held only junctional sequences and lacked quality scores, the filtering could not match the filtering applied to full-length reads. Sequences were annotated with PyIR, a Python wrapper for IgBLAST v1.9, and V/J genes and CDR3 were assigned using IMGT germline references. Reads were removed for weak V/J assignments (E-value above 1e-6), missing CDR3, stop codons, out-of-frame junctions, or ambiguous translated residues. V3J clonotypes were defined by identical inferred V gene, J gene, and CDR3 amino acid sequence. To compute the percentage overlap between repertoires, the number of shared unique clonotypes was divided by the size of the smaller repertoire. Richness of each repertoire was evaluated using RTK rarefaction, the Chao1 estimator, and Recon v2.1 estimates of unobserved clonotypes. Generation probabilities were computed with OLGA for all TCRbeta clonotypes obtained by the gDNA method from a handful of donors. Imported from immuneACCESS, the table was reduced by TCRdb to in-frame sequences with V and J called. These copies leave out some clones; in studies compared against another copy, an unresolved V gene accounts for under half, and the cause of the remainder is not known. V, J and clone size derive from that table, while D and trimming were established from the DNA sequence. In this sample the table shows some 2 million clones, 85% to 95% of which occur a single time. Together, the top ten hold about 0.13% of the sample.

The specimen was naive CD4+ T cells sorted from blood. The cell subset or site label on this specimen signifies: CD45RA+ positively selected. Recombination linked TRBV27 to TRBJ2-5; the D gene is unclear. This receptor was obtained from a man aged 18 to 30 in good health. The CDR3 reads CASSSYRSNQETQYF. The nucleotides read TGTGCCAGCAGTTCCTACCGTTCAAACCAAGAGACCCAGTACTTC.